Below, 30 T cell receptor beta chains from the same sample are listed, as sequenced in a study of blood T cell repertoires in COVID-19. The repertoire was sequenced with immunoSEQ multiplex PCR; TCRdb's copy has only in-frame clones and lacks some. The table shows approximately 140,000 clones, with about 84% occurring only once. Sequenced: peripheral blood. The receptors originated from a woman older than 75 in a cohort sampled during active or convalescent COVID-19.

This sequence joins TRBV7-3 and TRBJ1-1, with D perhaps TRBD1 (6 bases). Germline V gene data show CDR1 as SGHTA and CDR2 as FQGTGA. This CDR3 has 14 residues. The germline V and J ends were trimmed by 1 base and 4 bases, with 10 bases remaining between them. CDR3 bases: TGTGCCAGCAGCTTAATGGGAGGGGGCACTGAAGCTTTCTTT. Its translation: CASSLMGGGTEAFF.

The chain uses TRBV7-2 and TRBJ2-4, with a tentative D call TRBD2 (5 bases). The CDR3 has 16 residues. Germline CDR1 reads SGHTA; CDR2 reads FQGNSA. Between the trimmed V and J ends, which lost 5 bases and 0 bases, there was a span of 14 bases. The CDR3 loop reads CASSPTTALAKNIQYF. DNA of the CDR3: TGTGCCAGCAGCCCGACTACAGCCCTAGCCAAAAACATTCAGTACTTC.

The genes are TRBV2 and TRBJ1-2, with D perhaps TRBD1 (5 bases). Germline V gives CDR1 SNHLY, CDR2 FYNNEI. CDR3 length: 11 amino acids. V was cut by 9 bases and J by 2 bases, with 7 bases left in between. The CDR3 spells CASRQNYGYTF. In nucleotides, the CDR3 is TGTGCCAGTCGACAGAACTATGGCTACACCTTC.

This clone was detected only a few times. The CDR3 loop reads CASSHGHPSSYNSPLHF. In DNA form, the CDR3 reads TGTGCCAGCAGCCACGGACACCCGAGCTCCTATAATTCACCCCTCCACTTT. This chain uses TRBV11-2 with TRBJ1-6; possibly TRBD1 for D (5 bases). The CDR3 consists of 17 residues. Germline-derived CDR1 and CDR2 are SGHAT and FQNNGV. Trimming stripped 5 bases from V and 0 bases from J, with 14 bases between.

The chain links TRBV9 to TRBJ2-5, with a possible D match to TRBD2 (6 bases). The CDR3 contains 16 residues. Looked up from germline, CDR1 is SGDLS and CDR2 is YYNGEE. Trimming took off 3 bases at V and 5 bases at J, with 20 bases between the two ends. CDR3 bases: TGTGCCAGCAGCGCGTCCCGGGCTAGCCGGGGGGAGACCCAGTACTTC. Protein sequence: CASSASRASRGETQYF.

The chain has TRBV11-2 and TRBJ2-5, with D perhaps TRBD2 (5 bases). V shed 4 bases and J shed 6 bases, with 18 bases lying between them. There are 15 residues in the CDR3. Germline CDR1 is SGHAT and CDR2 is FQNNGV. The CDR3: CASSSGVGLAQTQYF. CDR3 DNA: TGTGCCAGCAGCTCCGGTGTAGGGCTAGCCCAGACCCAGTACTTC.

The V call is TRBV24-1, the J call TRBJ2-5; D is undetermined. This CDR3 is 13 amino acids long. From germline, CDR1 is KGHDR and CDR2 SFDVKD. V lost 4 bases, J lost 1 base, and 6 bases lay in between. CDR3 nucleotide sequence: TGTGCCACCAGTGAGTACAGCCAAGAGACCCAGTACTTC. Translation gives CATSEYSQETQYF.

This clone showed up just once. V is TRBV10-3 and J is TRBJ2-7; no firm D call. Deletions cut 5 bases from V and 5 bases from J, with 7 bases between. Germline-derived CDR1 and CDR2 are ENHRY and SYGVKD. This CDR3 is built from 11 residues. DNA for the CDR3: TGTGCCATCAGTCCGTCCCACGAGCAGTACTTC. This sequence encodes CAISPSHEQYF.

J is TRBJ1-3 and V is TRBV18, with D uncertain. Germline values: CDR1 KGHSH, CDR2 LQKENI. Trimming removed 0 bases from V and 0 bases from J, with 6 bases in between. The CDR3 runs to 15 residues. The CDR3 protein is CASSPPQSSGNTIYF. In DNA, the CDR3 is TGTGCCAGCTCACCACCACAAAGCTCTGGAAACACCATATATTTT.

This clone is a singleton in its sample. The chain uses TRBV5-4 and TRBJ2-3; 8 nucleotides line up with TRBD2. CDR1 is SGHNT, CDR2 YYREEE, per germline (reference sequence). This CDR3 region has 13 residues. The junction had 5 bases not matched to a gene; V was cut back by 4 bases and J by 7 bases. CDR3: CASSGGGRNTQYF. The CDR3 nucleotides are TGTGCCAGCAGCGGCGGGGGGAGAAATACGCAGTATTTT.

This chain links TRBV4-3 with TRBJ1-3; possibly TRBD1 for D (5 bases). Per the germline V gene, CDR1 is LGHNA and CDR2 is YSLEER. Trimming stripped 1 base from V and 0 bases from J, with 13 bases between. The CDR3 totals 17 residues. This chain's CDR3 is CASSQGQGIYSGNTIYF. DNA of the CDR3: TGCGCCAGCAGCCAAGGGCAGGGAATATACTCTGGAAACACCATATATTTT.

The V gene is TRBV28, the J gene TRBJ1-2; 9 bases are shared with TRBD1. With 4 bases clipped from V and 5 bases from J, the junction kept 5 bases outside the gene matches. Germline CDR1 MDHEN, CDR2 SYDVKM. This CDR3 is 14 amino acids long. CDR3 protein: CASSYTGGRYGYTF. CDR3 in DNA: TGTGCCAGCAGTTATACAGGGGGCAGGTATGGCTACACCTTC.

V gene TRBV2 combines with J gene TRBJ1-2, with TRBD1 matching 10 bases. J gave up 8 bases and V 1 base, and 1 base lay outside the gene matches. CDR1 SNHLY and CDR2 FYNNEI come from the germline V gene. The CDR3 covers 13 residues. The CDR3 loop is CASSEGDRGGYTF. The DNA of the CDR3 is TGTGCCAGCAGTGAAGGGGACAGGGGAGGCTACACCTTC.

The V gene is TRBV4-3, the J gene TRBJ1-5; no firm D call. Trimming removed 4 bases at V and 5 bases at J, with 9 bases between. Germline V CDR1 and CDR2: LGHNA, YSLEER. CDR3 length: 13 residues. The CDR3 protein is CASSLALHQPQHF. The CDR3 region has the DNA TGCGCCAGCAGCCTCGCACTCCATCAGCCCCAGCATTTT.

The chain joins TRBV9 to TRBJ1-1, with 9 bases that match TRBD1. CDR1 and CDR2 (germline): SGDLS, YYNGEE. The CDR3 is 14 residues long. Trimming removed 0 bases from V and 9 bases from J; junction bases left unmatched: 6. The CDR3 DNA is TGTGCCAGCAGCGTAGAGGACAGGGGCCGGCAAGCTTTCTTT. Translated, it gives CASSVEDRGRQAFF.

The rearrangement uses TRBV2 and TRBJ2-2; a possible D gene is TRBD1 (6 bases). Germline assignment: CDR1 SNHLY and CDR2 FYNNEI. The CDR3 consists of 13 residues. The ends were cut back, 7 bases at V and 8 bases at J, with 14 bases in the middle. CDR3 coding DNA: TGTGCCAGCACCCTTCTCAGGGGAGGGGAGCTGTTTTTT. Translating it yields CASTLLRGGELFF. Combining the CDR3 with reference TRBV2 and TRBJ2-2 gives the whole variable domain EPEVTQTPSHQVTQMGQEVILRCVPISNHLYFYWYRQILGQKVEFLVSFYNNEISEKSEIFDDQFSVERPDGSNFTLKIRSTKLEDSAMYFCASTLLRGGELFFGEGSRLTVL.

The chain is built from TRBV6-6 and TRBJ2-3; tentative D call: TRBD2 (5 bases). There are 14 residues in the CDR3. CDR1 and CDR2 from the germline V gene are MNHNY and SVGAGI (reference sequence). Trimming pared 4 bases from V and 0 bases from J, leaving 8 bases between. The CDR3 loop reads CASSLATSTDTQYF. In DNA form, the CDR3 reads TGTGCCAGCAGTTTAGCGACTAGCACAGATACGCAGTATTTT.

The chain has TRBV7-3 and TRBJ2-5; 11 nucleotides align to TRBD2. Germline values: CDR1 SGHTA, CDR2 FQGTGA. The length of the CDR3 is 20 residues. J was trimmed by 5 bases and V by 2 bases; bases with no gene match: 19. This CDR3 is CASSLVARGASGGQQETQYF. As DNA, the CDR3 is TGTGCCAGCAGCTTAGTCGCGCGTGGAGCTAGCGGGGGGCAACAGGAGACCCAGTACTTC.

The chain couples TRBV7-2 to TRBJ1-2; 7 bases fit TRBD1. After removal of 0 bases from V and 3 bases from J, the junction contained 7 bases not matched to a gene. The germline CDR1 and CDR2 sequences are SGHTA and FQGNSA. This CDR3 comprises 16 residues. Here the CDR3 DNA reads TGTGCCAGCAGCTTAGCGCCCCCCGGGACAGACTATGGCTACACCTTC. Residues: CASSLAPPGTDYGYTF.

The V and J genes are TRBV19 and TRBJ1-2, with 10 bases that match TRBD1. The CDR3 length is 16 residues. V lost 10 bases to trimming and J lost 4 bases; unmatched junction nucleotides: 15. Germline-derived CDR1 and CDR2 are LNHDA and SQIVND (reference sequence). The CDR3 nucleotides read TGTGCCACTCAATCCGGGACAGGGGTCTTCCTCTATGGCTACACCTTC. This translates into CATQSGTGVFLYGYTF.

V and J are TRBV5-6 and TRBJ2-1; TRBD2 matches at 10 bases. The CDR3 contains 16 residues. Looked up from germline, CDR1 is SGHDT and CDR2 is YYEEEE. V lost 2 bases, J lost 4 bases, and 6 bases stayed unmatched. The chain's CDR3 is CASSLSSTSGYNEQFF. As DNA, the CDR3 is TGTGCCAGCAGCTTAAGCTCGACTAGCGGGTACAATGAGCAGTTCTTC.

The rearrangement links TRBV7-9 to TRBJ2-3; D gene ambiguous. Trimming cost V 4 bases and J 4 bases, with 9 bases left between them. Per germline, CDR1 SEHNR and CDR2 FQNEAQ (reference sequence). The CDR3 is 13 amino acids. The CDR3 sequence: CASSSQLSDTQYF. In nucleotides, the CDR3 is TGTGCCAGCAGCTCACAGCTTTCAGATACGCAGTATTTT.

The CDR3 is CATSAKGDRSYNEQFF. The DNA for the CDR3 is TGTGCCACCAGCGCCAAGGGGGACAGGTCCTACAATGAGCAGTTCTTC. J is TRBJ2-1 and V is TRBV24-1; 8 nucleotides align to TRBD1. The trim removed 7 bases at V and 1 base at J, leaving 8 bases unmatched. This CDR3 spans 16 amino acids. The germline V gene has CDR1 KGHDR and CDR2 SFDVKD.

In this sample, this clone turned up once. The V and J genes are TRBV5-1 and TRBJ2-3; no reliable D call. This CDR3 has 12 amino acids. CDR1 and CDR2 (germline): SGHRS, YFSETQ. Trimming pared 2 bases from V and 3 bases from J, leaving 4 bases between. The CDR3 coding sequence is TGCGCCAGCAGCTTCGGGACAGATACGCAGTATTTT. Its protein is CASSFGTDTQYF.

The chain combines TRBV12-3 or TRBV12-4 with TRBJ1-1, with D uncertain. The V end lost 6 bases, the J end lost 10 bases, and 12 bases lay between the germline ends. The CDR3 runs 11 residues. The CDR3 DNA reads TGTGCCAGCAGAACTGGACTCAGAGCTTTCTTT. It translates to CASRTGLRAFF.

This chain uses TRBV6-4 with TRBJ1-2; possible D gene TRBD1, 5 bases. This CDR3 contains 13 residues. Germline values: CDR1 MRHNA, CDR2 SNTAGT. With 6 bases removed from V and 3 bases from J, the gap between germline ends came to 11 bases. CDR3: CASSPQGDYGYTF. The DNA for the CDR3 is TGTGCCAGCAGCCCCCAGGGCGACTATGGCTACACCTTC.

The gene calls are TRBV29-1 and TRBJ2-7, with 9 bases that match TRBD1. This CDR3 is 13 amino acids long. The germline CDR1 and CDR2 sequences are SQVTM and ANQGSEA. With 6 bases clipped from V and 4 bases from J, the junction kept 7 bases outside the gene matches. The CDR3 DNA reads TGCAGCGTCGTAGACAGGGGGTCGTACGAGCAGTACTTC. It codes for CSVVDRGSYEQYF.

This chain uses TRBV18 with TRBJ2-5; D might be TRBD1 (6 bases). With 8 bases removed from V and 1 base from J, the gap between germline ends came to 17 bases. Per germline, CDR1 KGHSH and CDR2 LQKENI. The CDR3 is 15 amino acids. The CDR3 here is CASTSPGQFQETQYF. In DNA form, the CDR3 reads TGTGCCAGCACATCCCCCGGACAGTTCCAAGAGACCCAGTACTTC.

The DNA for the CDR3 is TGTGCCCGGAAGGGGGAAAGGACTGAAGCTTTCTTT. Translating gives CARKGERTEAFF. The J gene is TRBJ1-1, the V gene TRBV30; D perhaps matches TRBD1 (6 bases). The CDR3 has 12 residues. Trimming took 8 bases from V and 5 from J, leaving 15 bases between them. Germline V gene sequence: CDR1 GTSNPN, CDR2 SVGIG (reference sequence).

V is TRBV18 and J is TRBJ2-7; 8 positions agree with TRBD1. This CDR3 is 16 amino acids long. Germline V gene sequence: CDR1 KGHSH, CDR2 LQKENI. After removal of 3 bases from V and 4 bases from J, the junction contained 11 bases not matched to a gene. The CDR3 region is CASSPIRDRRQYEQYV. CDR3 nucleotides: TGTGCCAGCTCACCTATTCGGGACAGGAGGCAGTACGAGCAGTACGTC.